This T cell receptor beta chain was sequenced for a study of T cell responses to AZD1222 COVID-19 vaccine. Study-level points and caveats: Spike-specific TCR depth and breadth grew after two AZD1222 doses. Researchers took repertoire samples only after the peak T cell response had come.

Some clones are missing from TCRdb's copy, which holds only in-frame ones; the method was immunoSEQ multiplex PCR. The table lists roughly 130,000 clones, around 84% of them singletons. This clone was seen a single time. Its matching antigen is unknown. The sequence was collected from an adult in good health. Sequenced material: peripheral blood, taken on day 0 of AZD1222 vaccination.

DNA for the CDR3: TGTGCCAGCAGCGCAGCGACTAGCGGGGGGGCATTTCTGTTCTTC. This encodes CASSAATSGGAFLFF. The chain employs TRBV9 and TRBJ2-1, with 14 bases matching TRBD2. V gave up 3 bases and J gave up 15 bases; unmatched junction bases: 11. This CDR3 is built from 15 residues. The germline CDR1 and CDR2 sequences are SGDLS and YYNGEE.